This is a list of T cell receptor beta chains from one sample in a study of cytomegalovirus exposure and HLA in healthy donors. The method was immunoSEQ multiplex PCR; TCRdb's version includes in-frame clones alone and lacks a portion of them. The sample holds 200,000 to 300,000 clones, approximately 84% seen once. Sequencing was carried out using PBMCs. These receptors came from a woman in her thirties or forties in good health and CMV-seropositive. The CDR3 runs from the conserved cysteine through the conserved F or W. The D gene is left open where the match is weak. Clone size, where shown, is once, few, many, or a class for clones that have expanded.

TRBD1	TRBV7-2	TRBJ2-3	once	CASSLRGQTTDTQYF	TGTGCCAGCAGCCTTAGGGGACAGACCACAGATACGCAGTATTTT
TRBD2	TRBV30	TRBJ2-7	-	CAGGAYEQYF	TGTGCCGGGGGGGCCTACGAGCAGTACTTC
TRBD1	TRBV19	TRBJ2-7	-	CASSISGQGYEQYF	TGTGCCAGTAGTATATCGGGACAGGGCTACGAGCAGTACTTC
-	TRBV7-9	TRBJ2-5	-	CASSLQGYQETQYF	TGTGCCAGCAGCTTACAGGGGTACCAAGAGACCCAGTACTTC
TRBD1	TRBV9	TRBJ2-7	-	CASSVGGTGASYEQYF	TGTGCCAGCAGCGTAGGTGGGACAGGGGCCTCCTACGAGCAGTACTTC
-	TRBV18	TRBJ1-1	-	CASSPEGLPNTEAFF	TGTGCCAGCTCACCAGAGGGACTCCCGAACACTGAAGCTTTCTTT
-	TRBV13	TRBJ1-3	once	CASSLGQGSRNTIYF	TGTGCCAGCAGCTTAGGCCAGGGGTCGAGAAACACCATATATTTT
TRBD1	TRBV27	TRBJ2-7	-	CASSLDRGRYEQYF	TGTGCCAGCAGTTTGGACAGGGGGAGGTACGAGCAGTACTTC
TRBD1	TRBV7-8	TRBJ1-5	-	CASSSPGQGFNQPQHF	TGTGCCAGCAGCTCTCCGGGACAGGGATTCAATCAGCCCCAGCATTTT
TRBD1	TRBV2	TRBJ1-1	-	CASRPSTGVGTEAFF	TGTGCCAGCAGGCCCTCGACAGGGGTTGGAACTGAAGCTTTCTTT
-	TRBV11-2	TRBJ1-5	-	CASSLDRGQPQHF	TGTGCCAGCAGCTTAGATCGCGGTCAGCCCCAGCATTTT
TRBD2	TRBV4-2	TRBJ2-5	few	CASSRTSDQETQYF	TGTGCCAGCAGCCGGACTAGCGACCAAGAGACCCAGTACTTC
-	TRBV28	TRBJ1-1	-	CACHTERNTEAFF	TGTGCCTGTCACACAGAAAGGAACACTGAAGCTTTCTTT
-	TRBV15	TRBJ2-2	-	CATSRADRKVPGELFF	TGTGCCACCAGCAGAGCCGACAGGAAAGTCCCCGGGGAGCTGTTTTTT
-	TRBV29-1	TRBJ2-2	once	CSAIRDFGAGELFF	TGCAGCGCAATCCGGGACTTTGGGGCCGGGGAGCTGTTTTTT
-	TRBV28	TRBJ1-2	-	CASSLSLAGYGYTF	TGTGCCAGCAGTTTATCTTTGGCAGGCTATGGCTACACCTTC
-	TRBV19	TRBJ2-1	-	CASSMSGSAYNEQLF	TGTGCCAGTAGTATGAGTGGGAGTGCGTACAATGAGCAGCTCTTC
-	TRBV21-1	TRBJ2-3	-	CASSKVGGGQGPTDTQYF	TGTGCCAGCAGCAAAGTGGGCGGCGGACAGGGCCCCACAGATACGCAGTATTTT
-	TRBV5-8	TRBJ2-7	-	CASSFGGQGYEQYF	TGTGCCAGCAGCTTCGGGGGGCAGGGCTACGAGCAGTACTTC
-	TRBV5-1	TRBJ2-5	once	CASSLGGRVQETQYF	TGCGCCAGCAGCTTGGGTGGCAGGGTCCAAGAGACCCAGTACTTC
-	TRBV7-9	TRBJ2-3	-	CASTFGSDTDTQYF	TGTGCCAGCACTTTCGGGTCAGACACAGATACGCAGTATTTT
-	TRBV7-3	TRBJ2-2	-	CASSDRGGELFF	TGTGCCAGCAGCGATCGGGGAGGGGAGCTGTTTTTT
-	TRBV29-1	TRBJ2-7	-	CSVKTGPQNYEQYF	TGCAGCGTGAAAACAGGGCCCCAAAACTACGAGCAGTACTTC
-	TRBV10-2	TRBJ1-2	-	CASTEGGGYGYTF	TGCGCCAGCACGGAGGGAGGCGGCTATGGCTACACCTTC
-	TRBV28	TRBJ2-2	-	CASSNSGHNTGELFF	TGTGCCAGCAGCAACTCGGGACACAACACCGGGGAGCTGTTTTTT
TRBD2	TRBV5-1	TRBJ2-5	-	CASSPASGSGETQYF	TGCGCCAGCAGCCCCGCTAGCGGGAGCGGAGAGACCCAGTACTTC
-	TRBV28	TRBJ1-6	-	CASSLFLGQGSPLHF	TGTGCCAGCAGTTTATTTCTGGGGCAAGGGTCACCCCTCCACTTT
-	TRBV7-9	TRBJ2-3	-	CASSLALTGGTSDTQYF	TGTGCCAGCAGCTTAGCCCTAACTGGCGGGACTTCAGATACGCAGTATTTT
TRBD1	TRBV29-1	TRBJ1-5	-	CSVATGDVRQPQHF	TGCAGCGTGGCTACAGGGGATGTTCGTCAGCCCCAGCATTTT
-	TRBV6-5	TRBJ2-7	few	CASSYSAGPSYEQYF	TGTGCCAGCAGTTACTCGGCAGGGCCATCCTACGAGCAGTACTTC
-	TRBV7-6	TRBJ2-7	-	CASSLRESGEQYF	TGTGCCAGCAGCTTAAGGGAGAGTGGCGAGCAGTACTTC
-	TRBV10-3	TRBJ1-3	-	CAISGDTGTNTIYF	TGTGCCATCAGTGGGGATACAGGGACGAACACCATATATTTT
-	TRBV30	TRBJ2-7	-	CAWSVNLHSYEQYF	TGTGCCTGGAGTGTAAATTTACACTCCTACGAGCAGTACTTC
TRBD1	TRBV29-1	TRBJ1-1	-	CSVDRESGNTEAFF	TGCAGCGTGGACAGGGAAAGTGGAAACACTGAAGCTTTCTTT
-	TRBV28	TRBJ1-3	-	CASSSQDSSSGNTIYF	TGTGCCAGCAGTTCTCAGGACAGCAGCTCTGGAAACACCATATATTTT
TRBD2	TRBV5-4	TRBJ2-7	-	CASSFSGRAGHEQYF	TGTGCCAGCAGCTTTAGCGGGAGGGCCGGCCACGAGCAGTACTTC
-	TRBV28	TRBJ1-5	-	CASSPSVEGNQPQHF	TGTGCCAGCAGTCCGTCGGTGGAGGGCAATCAGCCCCAGCATTTT
TRBD2	TRBV7-9	TRBJ2-4	-	CASSLASSGGNIQYF	TGTGCCAGCAGCTTAGCTTCCTCGGGGGGGAACATTCAGTACTTC
-	TRBV2	TRBJ1-3	-	CASSTGSSGNTIYF	TGTGCCTCTTCGACCGGGAGCTCTGGAAACACCATATATTTT
-	TRBV30	TRBJ1-5	-	CAWSPPRLSNQPQHF	TGTGCCTGGAGTCCTCCGAGGTTAAGCAATCAGCCCCAGCATTTT
-	TRBV7-2	TRBJ2-1	-	CASSPEGLGTNEQFF	TGTGCCAGCAGCCCGGAGGGGCTAGGGACCAATGAGCAGTTCTTC
TRBD1	TRBV7-2	TRBJ2-5	-	CASSAGGETQYF	TGTGCCAGCAGCGCAGGGGGCGAGACCCAGTACTTC
TRBD2	TRBV7-9	TRBJ2-7	-	CASSLRLANDGRYEQYF	TGTGCCAGCAGCCTAAGACTAGCCAACGACGGCAGGTACGAGCAGTACTTC
-	TRBV5-6	TRBJ1-1	-	CASMEQANTEAFF	TGTGCCAGTATGGAACAGGCGAACACTGAAGCTTTCTTT
-	TRBV28	TRBJ1-2	-	CASSRSEDPYGYTF	TGTGCCAGCAGTCGCAGTGAGGATCCCTATGGCTACACCTTC
-	TRBV9	TRBJ2-7	once	CASSVDGGGRREQYF	TGTGCCAGCAGCGTAGATGGGGGAGGTAGGCGCGAGCAGTACTTC
-	TRBV30	TRBJ2-1	-	CAWSVGIHNEQFF	TGTGCCTGGAGTGTGGGCATCCACAATGAGCAGTTCTTC
-	TRBV5-1	TRBJ2-6	-	CASSSRGPGANVLTF	TGCGCCAGCAGCTCCCGCGGTCCTGGGGCCAACGTCCTGACTTTC
TRBD2	TRBV12-5	TRBJ2-3	-	CASASGTSGRADTQYF	TGTGCTAGTGCCTCTGGGACTAGCGGGAGGGCGGATACGCAGTATTTT
-	TRBV19	TRBJ1-6	-	CASSYRVGNSPLHF	TGTGCCAGTAGCTACAGGGTCGGTAACTCACCCCTCCACTTT
TRBD2	TRBV25-1	TRBJ2-7	-	CASRGLAGATKQYF	TGTGCCAGCAGAGGTCTAGCGGGAGCTACGAAGCAGTACTTC
-	TRBV5-4	TRBJ2-1	-	CASSLELADNEQFF	TGTGCCAGCAGCTTGGAATTAGCGGACAATGAGCAGTTCTTC
-	TRBV19	TRBJ1-1	-	CASSSNTEAFF	TGTGCCAGTAGCTCTAACACTGAAGCTTTCTTT
-	TRBV11-2	TRBJ2-5	-	CASSFKETQYF	TGTGCCAGCAGCTTTAAAGAGACCCAGTACTTC
TRBD1	TRBV19	TRBJ2-2	few	CASSQRTGSGGELFF	TGTGCCAGTAGTCAACGGACAGGGTCTGGCGGGGAGCTGTTTTTT